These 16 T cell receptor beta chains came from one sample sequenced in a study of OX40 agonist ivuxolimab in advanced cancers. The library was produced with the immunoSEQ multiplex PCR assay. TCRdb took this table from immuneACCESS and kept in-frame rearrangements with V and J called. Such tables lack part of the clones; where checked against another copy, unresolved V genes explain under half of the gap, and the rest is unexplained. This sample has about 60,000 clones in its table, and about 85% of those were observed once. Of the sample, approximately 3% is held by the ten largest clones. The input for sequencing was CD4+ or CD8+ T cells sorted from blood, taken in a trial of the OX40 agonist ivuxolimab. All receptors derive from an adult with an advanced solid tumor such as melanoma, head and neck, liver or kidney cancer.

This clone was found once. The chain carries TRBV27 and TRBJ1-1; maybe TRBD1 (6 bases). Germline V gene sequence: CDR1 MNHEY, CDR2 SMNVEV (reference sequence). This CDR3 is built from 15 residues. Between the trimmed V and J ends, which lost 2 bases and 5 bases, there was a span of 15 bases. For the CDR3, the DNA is TGTGCCAGCAGTTTAAGTGGGGGGCGTGGAACTGAAGCTTTCTTT. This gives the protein CASSLSGGRGTEAFF.

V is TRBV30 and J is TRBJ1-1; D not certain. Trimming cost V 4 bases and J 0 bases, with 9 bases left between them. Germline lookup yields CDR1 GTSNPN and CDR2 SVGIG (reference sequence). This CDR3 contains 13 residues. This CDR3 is CAWTGRLNTEAFF. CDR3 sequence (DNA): TGTGCCTGGACTGGGCGTTTGAACACTGAAGCTTTCTTT.

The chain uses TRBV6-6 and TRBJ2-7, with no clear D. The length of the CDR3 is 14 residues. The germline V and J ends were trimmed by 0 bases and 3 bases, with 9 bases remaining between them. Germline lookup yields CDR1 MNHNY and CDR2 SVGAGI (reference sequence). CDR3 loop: CASSYSGRVYEQYF. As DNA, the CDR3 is TGTGCCAGCAGTTACTCGGGCAGAGTCTACGAGCAGTACTTC.

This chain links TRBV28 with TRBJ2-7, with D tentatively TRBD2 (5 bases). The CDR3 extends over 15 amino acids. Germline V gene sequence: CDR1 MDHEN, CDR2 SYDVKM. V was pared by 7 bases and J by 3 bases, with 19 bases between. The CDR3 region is CASTTVWTGYYEQYF. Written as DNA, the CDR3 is TGTGCCAGCACTACGGTATGGACTGGATACTACGAGCAGTACTTC.

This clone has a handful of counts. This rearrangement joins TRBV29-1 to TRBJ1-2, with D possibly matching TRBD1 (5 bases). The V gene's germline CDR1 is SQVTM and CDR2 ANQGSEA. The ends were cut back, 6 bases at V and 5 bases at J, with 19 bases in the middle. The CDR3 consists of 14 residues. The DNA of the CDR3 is TGCAGCGTGGACCAGGGACGGTCAGGGTATGGCTACACCTTC. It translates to CSVDQGRSGYGYTF. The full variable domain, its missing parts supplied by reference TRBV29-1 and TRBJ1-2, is SAVISQKPSRDICQRGTSLTIQCQVDSQVTMMFWYRQQPGQSLTLIATANQGSEATYESGFVIDKFPISRPNLTFSTLTVSNMSPEDSSIYLCSVDQGRSGYGYTFGSGTRLTVV.

In DNA form, the CDR3 reads TGTGCCAGCAGCCTGAACACTAGGGTGGGCAATGAGCAGTTCTTC. This codes for CASSLNTRVGNEQFF. The chain is built from TRBV5-4 and TRBJ2-1; perhaps TRBD2 as D (5 bases). Trimming removed 4 bases from V and 6 bases from J, with 17 bases in between. The CDR3 spans 15 residues. Germline V gene lookup returns CDR1 SGHNT and CDR2 YYREEE (reference sequence).

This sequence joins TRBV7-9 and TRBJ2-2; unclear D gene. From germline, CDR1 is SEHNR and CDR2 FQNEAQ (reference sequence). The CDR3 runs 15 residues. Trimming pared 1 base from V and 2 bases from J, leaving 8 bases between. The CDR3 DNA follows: TGTGCCAGCAGCTTAGGGTTTAGTAACACCGGGGAGCTGTTTTTT. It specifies CASSLGFSNTGELFF.

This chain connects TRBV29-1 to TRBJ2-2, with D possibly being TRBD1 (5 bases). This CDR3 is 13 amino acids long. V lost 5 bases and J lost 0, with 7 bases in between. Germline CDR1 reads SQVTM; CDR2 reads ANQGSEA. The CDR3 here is CSVPDTNTGELFF. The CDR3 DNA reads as TGCAGCGTTCCGGACACGAACACCGGGGAGCTGTTTTTT.

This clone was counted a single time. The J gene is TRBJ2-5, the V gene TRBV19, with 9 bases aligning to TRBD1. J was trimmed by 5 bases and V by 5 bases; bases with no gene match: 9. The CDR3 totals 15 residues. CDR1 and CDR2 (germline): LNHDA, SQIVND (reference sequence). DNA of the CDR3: TGTGCCAGTAGTGAGCGGGACAGGGTTGGGGAGACCCAGTACTTC. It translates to CASSERDRVGETQYF.

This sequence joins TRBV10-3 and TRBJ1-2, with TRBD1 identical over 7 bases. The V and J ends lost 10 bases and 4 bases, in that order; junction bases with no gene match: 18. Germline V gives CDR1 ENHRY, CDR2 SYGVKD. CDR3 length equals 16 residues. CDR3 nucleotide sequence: TGTGCCACCCAGGGACAGAGAAAACCTCCATTCTATGGCTACACCTTC. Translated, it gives CATQGQRKPPFYGYTF.

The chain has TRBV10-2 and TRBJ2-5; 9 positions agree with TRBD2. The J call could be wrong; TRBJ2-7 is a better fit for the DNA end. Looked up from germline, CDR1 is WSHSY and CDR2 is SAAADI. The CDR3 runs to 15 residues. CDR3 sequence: CASRDLGTSRNEQYF. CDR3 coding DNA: TGCGCCAGCAGGGACCTCGGGACTAGCCGAAACGAGCAGTACTTC.

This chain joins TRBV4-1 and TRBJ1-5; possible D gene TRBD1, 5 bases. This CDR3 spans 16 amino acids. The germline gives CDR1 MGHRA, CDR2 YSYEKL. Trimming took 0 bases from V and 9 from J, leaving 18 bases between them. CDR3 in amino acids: CASSQDRKATGRPQHF. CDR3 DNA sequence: TGCGCCAGCAGCCAAGATCGTAAGGCGACGGGGCGGCCCCAGCATTTT.

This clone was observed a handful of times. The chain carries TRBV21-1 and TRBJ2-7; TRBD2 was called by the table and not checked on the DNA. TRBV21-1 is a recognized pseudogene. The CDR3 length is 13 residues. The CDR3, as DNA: TGTGCCAGCAGCAAAGGAGGCGGCTACGAGCAGTACTTC. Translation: CASSKGGGYEQYF.

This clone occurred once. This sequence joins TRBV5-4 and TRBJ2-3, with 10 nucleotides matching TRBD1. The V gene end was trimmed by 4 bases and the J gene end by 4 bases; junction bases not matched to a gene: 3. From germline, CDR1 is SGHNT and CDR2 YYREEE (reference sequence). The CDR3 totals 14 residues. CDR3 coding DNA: TGTGCCAGCAGCCGACAGGGGGCGGCAGATACGCAGTATTTT. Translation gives CASSRQGAADTQYF.

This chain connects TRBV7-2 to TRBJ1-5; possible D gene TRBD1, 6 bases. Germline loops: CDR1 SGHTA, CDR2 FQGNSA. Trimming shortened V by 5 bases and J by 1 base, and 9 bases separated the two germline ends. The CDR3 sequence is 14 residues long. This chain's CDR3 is CASSTTGSNQPQHF. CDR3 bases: TGTGCCAGCAGCACCACAGGGAGCAATCAGCCCCAGCATTTT.

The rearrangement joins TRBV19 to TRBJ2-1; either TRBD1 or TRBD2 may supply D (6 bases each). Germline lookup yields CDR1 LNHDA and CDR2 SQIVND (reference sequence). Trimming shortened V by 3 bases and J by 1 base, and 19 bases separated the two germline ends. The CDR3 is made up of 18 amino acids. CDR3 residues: CASSMWGAGLRSYNEQFF. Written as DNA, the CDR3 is TGTGCCAGTAGTATGTGGGGGGCGGGACTGAGATCCTACAATGAGCAGTTCTTC.